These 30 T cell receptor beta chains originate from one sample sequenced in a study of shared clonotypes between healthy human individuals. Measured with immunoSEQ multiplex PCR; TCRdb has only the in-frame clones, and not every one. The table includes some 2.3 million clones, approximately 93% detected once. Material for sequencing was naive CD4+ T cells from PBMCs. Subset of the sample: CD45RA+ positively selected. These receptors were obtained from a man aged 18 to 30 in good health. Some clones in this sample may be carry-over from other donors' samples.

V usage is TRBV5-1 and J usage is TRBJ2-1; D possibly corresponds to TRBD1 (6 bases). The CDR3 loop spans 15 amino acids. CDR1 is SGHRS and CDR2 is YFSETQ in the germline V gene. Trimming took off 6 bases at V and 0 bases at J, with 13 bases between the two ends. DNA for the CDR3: TGCGCCAGCAACCGAGCGGACAGCTCCTACAATGAGCAGTTCTTC. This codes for CASNRADSSYNEQFF.

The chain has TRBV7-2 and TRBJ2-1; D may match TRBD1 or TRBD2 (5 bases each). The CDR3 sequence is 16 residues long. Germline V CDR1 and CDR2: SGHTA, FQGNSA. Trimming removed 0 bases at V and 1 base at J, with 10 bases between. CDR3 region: CASSLAGPNSYNEQFF. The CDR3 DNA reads TGTGCCAGCAGCTTAGCGGGACCTAATTCCTACAATGAGCAGTTCTTC.

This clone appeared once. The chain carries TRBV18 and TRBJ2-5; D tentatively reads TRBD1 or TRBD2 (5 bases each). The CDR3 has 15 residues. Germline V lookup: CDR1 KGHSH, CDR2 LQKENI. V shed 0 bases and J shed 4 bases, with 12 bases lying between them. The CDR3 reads CASSPPGRDGETQYF. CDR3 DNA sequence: TGTGCCAGCTCACCACCGGGCAGGGACGGAGAGACCCAGTACTTC.

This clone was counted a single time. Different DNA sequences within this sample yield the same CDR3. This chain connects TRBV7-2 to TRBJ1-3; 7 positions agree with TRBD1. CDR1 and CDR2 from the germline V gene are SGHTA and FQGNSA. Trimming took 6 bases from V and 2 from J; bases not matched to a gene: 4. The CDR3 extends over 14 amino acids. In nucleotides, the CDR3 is TGTGCCAGCAGGTCCCAGGGGGCTGGAAACACCATATATTTT. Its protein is CASRSQGAGNTIYF.

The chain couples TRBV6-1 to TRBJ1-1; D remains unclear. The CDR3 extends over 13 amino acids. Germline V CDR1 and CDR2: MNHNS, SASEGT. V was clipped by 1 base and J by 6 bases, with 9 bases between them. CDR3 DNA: TGTGCCAGCAGTGAAGGAGTATGGGCTGAAGCTTTCTTT. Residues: CASSEGVWAEAFF.

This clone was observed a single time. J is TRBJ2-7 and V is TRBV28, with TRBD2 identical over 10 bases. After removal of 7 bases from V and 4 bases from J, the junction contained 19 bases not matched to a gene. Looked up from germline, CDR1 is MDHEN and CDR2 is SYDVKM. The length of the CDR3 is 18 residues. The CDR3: CASNTRRVASGSPYEQYF. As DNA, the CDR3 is TGTGCCAGCAACACCCGGAGGGTAGCTAGCGGGAGTCCGTACGAGCAGTACTTC.

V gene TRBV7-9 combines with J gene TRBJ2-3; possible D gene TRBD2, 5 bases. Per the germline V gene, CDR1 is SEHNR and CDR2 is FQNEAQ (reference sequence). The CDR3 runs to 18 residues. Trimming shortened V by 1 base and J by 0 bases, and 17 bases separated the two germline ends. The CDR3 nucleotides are TGTGCCAGCAGCTTAGGGGGTGGTGGGAGCCTAAGCACAGATACGCAGTATTTT. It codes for CASSLGGGGSLSTDTQYF.

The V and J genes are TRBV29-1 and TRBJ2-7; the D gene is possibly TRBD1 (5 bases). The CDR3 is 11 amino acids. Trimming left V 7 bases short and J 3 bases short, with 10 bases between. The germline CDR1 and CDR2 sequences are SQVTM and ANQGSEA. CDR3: CSGADSYEQYF. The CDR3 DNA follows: TGCAGCGGGGCCGACAGCTACGAGCAGTACTTC.

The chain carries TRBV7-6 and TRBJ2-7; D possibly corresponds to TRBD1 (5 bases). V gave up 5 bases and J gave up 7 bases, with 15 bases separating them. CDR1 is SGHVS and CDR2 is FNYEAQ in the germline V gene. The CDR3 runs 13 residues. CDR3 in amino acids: CASSQPQGWEQYF. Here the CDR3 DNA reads TGTGCCAGCAGCCAGCCCCAGGGTTGGGAGCAGTACTTC.

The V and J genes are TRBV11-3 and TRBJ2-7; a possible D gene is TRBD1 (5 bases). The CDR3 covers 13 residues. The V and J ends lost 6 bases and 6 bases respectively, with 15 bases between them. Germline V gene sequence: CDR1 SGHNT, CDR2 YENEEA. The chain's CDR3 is CASSYTRGGEQYF. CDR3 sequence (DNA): TGTGCCAGCAGTTACACAAGGGGCGGCGAGCAGTACTTC.

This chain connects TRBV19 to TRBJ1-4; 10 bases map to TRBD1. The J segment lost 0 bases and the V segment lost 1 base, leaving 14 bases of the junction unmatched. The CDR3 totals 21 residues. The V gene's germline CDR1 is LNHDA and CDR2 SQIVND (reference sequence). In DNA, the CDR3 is TGTGCCAGTAGTATAGCTACCCGGGAGGGACAGGGGATTGCAACTAATGAAAAACTGTTTTTT. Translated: CASSIATREGQGIATNEKLFF.

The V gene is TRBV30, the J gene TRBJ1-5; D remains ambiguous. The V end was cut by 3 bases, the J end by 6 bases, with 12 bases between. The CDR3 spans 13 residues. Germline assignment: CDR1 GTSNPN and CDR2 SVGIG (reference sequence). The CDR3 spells CAWRATGSQPQHF. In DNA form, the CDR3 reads TGTGCCTGGAGAGCGACGGGATCTCAGCCCCAGCATTTT.

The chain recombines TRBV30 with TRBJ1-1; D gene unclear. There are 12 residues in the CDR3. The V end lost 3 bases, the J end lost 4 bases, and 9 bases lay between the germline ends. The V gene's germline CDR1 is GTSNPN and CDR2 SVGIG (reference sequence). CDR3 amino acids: CAWSREGTEAFF. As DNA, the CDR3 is TGTGCCTGGAGCAGAGAGGGCACTGAAGCTTTCTTT.

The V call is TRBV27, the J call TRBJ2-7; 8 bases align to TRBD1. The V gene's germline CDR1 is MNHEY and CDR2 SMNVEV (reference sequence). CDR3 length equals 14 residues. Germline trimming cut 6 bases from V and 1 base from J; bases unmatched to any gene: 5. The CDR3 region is CASRGTGLSYEQYF. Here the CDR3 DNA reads TGTGCCAGCAGAGGGACAGGACTTTCCTACGAGCAGTACTTC.

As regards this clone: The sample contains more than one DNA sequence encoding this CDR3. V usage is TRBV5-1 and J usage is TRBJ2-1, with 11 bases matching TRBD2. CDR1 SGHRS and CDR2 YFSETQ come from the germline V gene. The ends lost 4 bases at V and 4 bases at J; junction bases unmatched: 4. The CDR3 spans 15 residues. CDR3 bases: TGCGCCAGCAGCGCCGGGACTAGCGGATACAATGAGCAGTTCTTC. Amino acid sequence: CASSAGTSGYNEQFF.

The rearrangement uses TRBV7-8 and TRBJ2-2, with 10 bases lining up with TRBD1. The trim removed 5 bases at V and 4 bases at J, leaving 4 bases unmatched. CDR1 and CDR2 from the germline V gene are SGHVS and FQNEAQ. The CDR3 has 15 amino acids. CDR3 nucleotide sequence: TGTGCCAGCAGCCTGGGACAGGGGAGCACCGGGGAGCTGTTTTTT. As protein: CASSLGQGSTGELFF.

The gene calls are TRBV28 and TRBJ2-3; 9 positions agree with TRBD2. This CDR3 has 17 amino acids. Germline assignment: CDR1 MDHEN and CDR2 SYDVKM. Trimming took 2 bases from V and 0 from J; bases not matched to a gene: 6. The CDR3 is CASSLQGLAISTDTQYF. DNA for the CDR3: TGTGCCAGCAGTTTACAGGGACTAGCTATTAGCACAGATACGCAGTATTTT. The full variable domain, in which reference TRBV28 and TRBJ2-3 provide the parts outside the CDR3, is DVKVTQSSRYLVKRTGEKVFLECVQDMDHENMFWYRQDPGLGLRLIYFSYDVKMKEKGDIPEGYSVSREKKERFSLILESASTNQTSMYLCASSLQGLAISTDTQYFGPGTRLTVL.

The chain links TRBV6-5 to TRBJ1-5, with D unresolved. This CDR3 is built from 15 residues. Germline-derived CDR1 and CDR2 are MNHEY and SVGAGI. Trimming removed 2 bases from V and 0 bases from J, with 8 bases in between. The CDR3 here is CASSYGQNSNQPQHF. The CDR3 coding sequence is TGTGCCAGCAGTTACGGGCAAAATAGCAATCAGCCCCAGCATTTT.

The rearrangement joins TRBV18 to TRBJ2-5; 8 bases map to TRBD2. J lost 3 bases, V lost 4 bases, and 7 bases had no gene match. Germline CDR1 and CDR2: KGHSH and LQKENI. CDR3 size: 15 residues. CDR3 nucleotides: TGTGCCAGCTCACTGAGCGGGAGAGGGGAAGAGACCCAGTACTTC. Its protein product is CASSLSGRGEETQYF.

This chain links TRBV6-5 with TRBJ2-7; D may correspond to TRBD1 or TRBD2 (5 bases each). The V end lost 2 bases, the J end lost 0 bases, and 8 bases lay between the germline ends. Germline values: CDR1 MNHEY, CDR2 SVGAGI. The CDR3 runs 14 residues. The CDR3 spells CASSYRDLSYEQYF. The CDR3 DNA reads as TGTGCCAGCAGTTACAGGGACCTCTCCTACGAGCAGTACTTC.

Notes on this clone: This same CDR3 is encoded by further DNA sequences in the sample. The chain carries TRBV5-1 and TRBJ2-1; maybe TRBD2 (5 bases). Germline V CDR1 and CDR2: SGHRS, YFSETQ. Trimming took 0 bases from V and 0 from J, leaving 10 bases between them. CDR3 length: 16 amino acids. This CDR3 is CASSLDPGSSYNEQFF. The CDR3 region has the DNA TGCGCCAGCAGCTTGGATCCGGGGAGCTCCTACAATGAGCAGTTCTTC.

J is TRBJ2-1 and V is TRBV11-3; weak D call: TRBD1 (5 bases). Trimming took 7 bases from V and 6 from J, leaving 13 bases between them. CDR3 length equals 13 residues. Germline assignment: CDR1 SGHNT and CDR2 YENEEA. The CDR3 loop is CASKGQGSNEQFF. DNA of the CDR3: TGTGCCAGCAAGGGCCAGGGAAGCAATGAGCAGTTCTTC.

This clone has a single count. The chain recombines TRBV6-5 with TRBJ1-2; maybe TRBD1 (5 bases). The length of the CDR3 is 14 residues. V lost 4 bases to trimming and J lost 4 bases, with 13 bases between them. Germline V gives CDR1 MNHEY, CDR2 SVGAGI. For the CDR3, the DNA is TGTGCCAGCAGTTCCAGCAAGGGGAGCTATGGCTACACCTTC. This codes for CASSSSKGSYGYTF.

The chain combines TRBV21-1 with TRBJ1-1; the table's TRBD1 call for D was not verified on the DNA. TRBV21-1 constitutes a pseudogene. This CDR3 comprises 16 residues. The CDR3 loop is CASSRKKAGGNTEAFF. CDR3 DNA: TGTGCCAGCAGCCGTAAAAAGGCAGGGGGGAACACTGAAGCTTTCTTT.

CDR3 residues: CASTSGVRPGGNTIYF. CDR3 coding DNA: TGCGCCAGCACCTCAGGGGTCAGGCCGGGGGGAAACACCATATATTTT. The chain combines TRBV4-3 with TRBJ1-3; D may be TRBD1 (6 bases). CDR1 is LGHNA and CDR2 is YSLEER in the germline V gene. The CDR3 runs 16 residues. Deletions cut 7 bases from V and 4 bases from J, with 20 bases between.

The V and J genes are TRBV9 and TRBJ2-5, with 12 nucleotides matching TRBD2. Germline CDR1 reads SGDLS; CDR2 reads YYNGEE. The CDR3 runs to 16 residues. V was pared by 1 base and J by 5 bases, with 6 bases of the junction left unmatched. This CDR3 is CASSVLAGGSPETQYF. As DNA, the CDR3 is TGTGCCAGCAGCGTACTAGCGGGAGGGTCCCCGGAGACCCAGTACTTC.

The CDR3 DNA reads as TGTGCCAGCATCGGATTAAGCACAGATACGCAGTATTTT. This codes for CASIGLSTDTQYF. The V and J genes are TRBV28 and TRBJ2-3; D gene ambiguous. Germline V gene data show CDR1 as MDHEN and CDR2 as SYDVKM. V lost 7 bases and J 0 bases, leaving 8 bases between the germline ends. The CDR3 is 13 residues long.

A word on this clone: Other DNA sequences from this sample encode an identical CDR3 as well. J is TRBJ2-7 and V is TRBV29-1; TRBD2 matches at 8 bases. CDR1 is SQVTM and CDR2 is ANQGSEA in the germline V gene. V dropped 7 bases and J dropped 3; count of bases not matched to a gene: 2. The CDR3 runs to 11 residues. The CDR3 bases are TGCAGCGGGGGGACTAGCTACGAGCAGTACTTC. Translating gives CSGGTSYEQYF.

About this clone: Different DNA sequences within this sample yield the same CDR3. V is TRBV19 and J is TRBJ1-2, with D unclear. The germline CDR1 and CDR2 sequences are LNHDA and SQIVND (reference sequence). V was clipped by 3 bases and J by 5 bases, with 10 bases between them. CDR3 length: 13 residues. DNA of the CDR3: TGTGCCAGTAGTATCGAGGGTGGATATGGCTACACCTTC. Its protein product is CASSIEGGYGYTF.

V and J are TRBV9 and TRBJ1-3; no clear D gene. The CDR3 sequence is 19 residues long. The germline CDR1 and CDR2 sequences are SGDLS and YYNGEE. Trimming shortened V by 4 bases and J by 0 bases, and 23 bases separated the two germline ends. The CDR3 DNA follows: TGTGCCAGCAGCACCCGTCCAGACGCGTTACACCCCTCTGGAAACACCATATATTTT. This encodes CASSTRPDALHPSGNTIYF. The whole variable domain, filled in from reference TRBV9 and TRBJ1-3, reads DSGVTQTPKHLITATGQRVTLRCSPRSGDLSVYWYQQSLDQGLQFLIQYYNGEERAKGNILERFSAQQFPDLHSELNLSSLELGDSALYFCASSTRPDALHPSGNTIYFGEGSWLTVV.